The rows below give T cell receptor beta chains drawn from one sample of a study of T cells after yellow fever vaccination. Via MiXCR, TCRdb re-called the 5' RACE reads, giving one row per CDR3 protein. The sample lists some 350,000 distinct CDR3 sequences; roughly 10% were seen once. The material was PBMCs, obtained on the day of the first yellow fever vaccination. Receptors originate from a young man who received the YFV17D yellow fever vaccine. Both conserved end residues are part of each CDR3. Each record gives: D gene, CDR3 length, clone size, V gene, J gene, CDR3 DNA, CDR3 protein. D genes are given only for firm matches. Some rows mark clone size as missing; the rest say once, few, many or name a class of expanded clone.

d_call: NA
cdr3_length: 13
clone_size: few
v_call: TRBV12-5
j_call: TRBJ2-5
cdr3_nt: TGTGCTAGTGGTTCCTGGACGACGGAGACCCAGTACTTC
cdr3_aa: CASGSWTTETQYF

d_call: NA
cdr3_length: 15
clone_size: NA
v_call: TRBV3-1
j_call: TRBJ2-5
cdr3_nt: TGTGCCAGCACCAAGGAGGGGGGATGGAGAGAGACCCAGTACTTC
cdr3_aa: CASTKEGGWRETQYF

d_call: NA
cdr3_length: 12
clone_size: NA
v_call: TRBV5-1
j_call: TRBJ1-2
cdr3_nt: TGCGCCAGCAGACAGGGAAACTATGGCTACACCTTC
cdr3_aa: CASRQGNYGYTF

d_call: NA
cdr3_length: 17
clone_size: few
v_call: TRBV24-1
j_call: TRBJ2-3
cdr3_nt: TGTGCCACCAGTGATCATGCCAGTGGGTTCAACACAGATACGCAGTATTTT
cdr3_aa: CATSDHASGFNTDTQYF

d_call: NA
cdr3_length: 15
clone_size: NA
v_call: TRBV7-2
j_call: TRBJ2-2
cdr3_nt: TGTGCCAGCAGCTTCCCGGGCGCGGACACCGGGGAGCTGTTTTTT
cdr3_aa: CASSFPGADTGELFF

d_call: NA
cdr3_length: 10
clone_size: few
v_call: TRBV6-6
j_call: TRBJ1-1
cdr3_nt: TGTGCCAGCAATCGTACTGAAGCTTTCTTT
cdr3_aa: CASNRTEAFF

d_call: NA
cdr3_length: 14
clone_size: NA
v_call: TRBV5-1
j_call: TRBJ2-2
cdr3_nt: TGCGCCAGCAGCGGGGGCCGCAACACCGGGGAGCTGTTTTTT
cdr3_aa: CASSGGRNTGELFF

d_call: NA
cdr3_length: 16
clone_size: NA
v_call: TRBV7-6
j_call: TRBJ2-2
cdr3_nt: TGTGCCAGCAGCTCAACACCAGGGTCCGACACCGGGGAGCTGTTTTTT
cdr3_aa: CASSSTPGSDTGELFF

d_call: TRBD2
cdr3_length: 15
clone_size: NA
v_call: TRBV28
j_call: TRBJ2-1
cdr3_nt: TGTGCCAGCCTTCCCCCCTCGGGGGAGGGCAATGAGCAGTTCTTC
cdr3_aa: CASLPPSGEGNEQFF

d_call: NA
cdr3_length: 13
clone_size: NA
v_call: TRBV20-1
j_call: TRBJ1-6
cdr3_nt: TGCAGTGCTATCCCCCCCCAGGGCTCACCCCTCCACTTT
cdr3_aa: CSAIPPQGSPLHF

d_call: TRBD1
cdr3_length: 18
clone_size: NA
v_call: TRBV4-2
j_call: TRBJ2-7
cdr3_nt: TGTGCCAGCAGCCAAGATGTAGGTCGGGACAGGGGACGACATGAGCAGTACTTC
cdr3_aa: CASSQDVGRDRGRHEQYF

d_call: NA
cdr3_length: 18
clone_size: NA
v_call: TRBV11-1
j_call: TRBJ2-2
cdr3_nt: TGTGCCAGCAGTCCTAGCCTCTGGGACATAACGAACACCGGGGAGCTGTTTTTT
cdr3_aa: CASSPSLWDITNTGELFF

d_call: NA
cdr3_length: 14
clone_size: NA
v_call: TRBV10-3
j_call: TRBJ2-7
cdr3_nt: TGTGCCTCCCACCGGGACGGCCTTTCCTACGAGCAGTACTTC
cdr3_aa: CASHRDGLSYEQYF

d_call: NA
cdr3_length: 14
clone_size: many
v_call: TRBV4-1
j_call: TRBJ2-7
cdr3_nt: TGCGCCAGCAGCCGGGACGTGGGAGCCTACGAGCAGTACTTC
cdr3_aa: CASSRDVGAYEQYF

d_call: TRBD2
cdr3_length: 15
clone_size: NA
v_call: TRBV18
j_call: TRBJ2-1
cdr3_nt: TGTGCCAGCTCACCAACTAGCGGGGGGGCCAATGAGCAGTTCTTC
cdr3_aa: CASSPTSGGANEQFF

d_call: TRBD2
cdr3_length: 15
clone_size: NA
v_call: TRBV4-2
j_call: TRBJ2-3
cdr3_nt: TGTGCCAGCAGCAGGACTAGCGGGGGCACAGATATGCAGTATTTT
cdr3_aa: CASSRTSGGTDMQYF

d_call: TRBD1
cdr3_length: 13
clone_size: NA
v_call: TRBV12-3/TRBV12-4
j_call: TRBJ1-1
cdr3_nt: TGTGCCACTCACCGGGACAGATACACTGAAGCTTTCTTT
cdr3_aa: CATHRDRYTEAFF

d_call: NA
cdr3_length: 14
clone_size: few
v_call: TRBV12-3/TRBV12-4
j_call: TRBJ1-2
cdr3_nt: TGTGCCAGCAGTTCATCGGGGGGCTCCTATGGCTACACCTTC
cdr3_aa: CASSSSGGSYGYTF

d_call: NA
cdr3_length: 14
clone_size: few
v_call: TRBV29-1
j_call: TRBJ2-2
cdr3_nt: TGCAGCGCATCCTGGGGACCAAACACCGGGGAGCTGTTTTTT
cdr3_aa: CSASWGPNTGELFF

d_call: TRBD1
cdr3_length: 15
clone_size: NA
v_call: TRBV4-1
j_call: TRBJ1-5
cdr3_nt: TGCGCCAGTCACCCTGGGGCAGGGGGAAATCAGCCCCAGCATTTT
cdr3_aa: CASHPGAGGNQPQHF

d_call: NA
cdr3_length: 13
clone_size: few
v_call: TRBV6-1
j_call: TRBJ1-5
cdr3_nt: TGTGCCAGCAGTGTTGGCCGCAATCAGCCCCAGCATTTT
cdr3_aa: CASSVGRNQPQHF

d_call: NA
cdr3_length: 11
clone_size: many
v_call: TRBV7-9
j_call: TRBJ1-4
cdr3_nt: TGTGCCAGCAGCACCCATGAAAAACTGTTTTTT
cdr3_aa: CASSTHEKLFF

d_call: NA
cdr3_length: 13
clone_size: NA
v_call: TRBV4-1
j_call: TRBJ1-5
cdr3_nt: TGCGCCAGCAGCCAAGTCCTGATCGAACCCCAGCATTTT
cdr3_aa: CASSQVLIEPQHF

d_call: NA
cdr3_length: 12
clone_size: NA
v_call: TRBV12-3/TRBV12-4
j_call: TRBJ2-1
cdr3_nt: TGTGCCAGCAGGGACGGGTACAATGAGCAGTTCTTC
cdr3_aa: CASRDGYNEQFF

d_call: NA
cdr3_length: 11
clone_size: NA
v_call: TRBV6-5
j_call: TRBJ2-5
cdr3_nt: TGTGCCAGCCGAGGGGGGCAGGATCTATACTTC
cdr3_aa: CASRGGQDLYF

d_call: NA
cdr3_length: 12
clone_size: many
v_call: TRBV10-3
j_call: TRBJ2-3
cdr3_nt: TGTGCCATCATGGGGGTTGCAGATACGCAGTATTTT
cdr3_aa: CAIMGVADTQYF

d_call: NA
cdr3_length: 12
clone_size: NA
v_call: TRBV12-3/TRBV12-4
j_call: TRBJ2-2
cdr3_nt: TGTGCCAGCAGTCCTAGCAGCGGGGAGCTGTTTTTT
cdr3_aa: CASSPSSGELFF

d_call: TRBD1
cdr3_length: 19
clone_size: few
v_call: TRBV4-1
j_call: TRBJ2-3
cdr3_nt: TGCGCCAGCAGCCACCCGCAACCTCCGGGACAGGGGGCAGCAGATACGCAGTATTTT
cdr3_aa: CASSHPQPPGQGAADTQYF

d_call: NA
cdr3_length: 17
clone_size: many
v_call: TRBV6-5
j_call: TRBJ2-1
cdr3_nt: TGTGCCAGCAGTTACTTTTCGGGCGCGACCTCCTACAATGAGCAGTTCTTC
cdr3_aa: CASSYFSGATSYNEQFF

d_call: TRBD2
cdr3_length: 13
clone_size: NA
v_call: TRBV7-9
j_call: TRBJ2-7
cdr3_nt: TGTGCCAGCAGCTTCGGGGGGATCTACGAGCAGTACTTC
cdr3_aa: CASSFGGIYEQYF

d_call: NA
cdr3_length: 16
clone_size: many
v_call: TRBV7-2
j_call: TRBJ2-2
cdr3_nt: TGTGCCAGCAGCTTAGTCTACAGGGCAAACCACGGGGAGCTGTTTTTT
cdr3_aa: CASSLVYRANHGELFF

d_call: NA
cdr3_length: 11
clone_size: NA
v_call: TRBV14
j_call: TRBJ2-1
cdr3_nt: TGTGCCAGCAGCCTTTATATGAAGCAGTTCTTC
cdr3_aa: CASSLYMKQFF

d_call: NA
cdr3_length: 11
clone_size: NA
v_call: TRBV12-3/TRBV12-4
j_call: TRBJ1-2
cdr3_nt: TGTGCCAGCAGGGACCGAGCCGGCTACACCTTC
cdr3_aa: CASRDRAGYTF

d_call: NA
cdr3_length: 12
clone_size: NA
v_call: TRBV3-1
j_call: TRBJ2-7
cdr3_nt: TGTGCCAGCAGCCAAGGCGGGGTCGAGCAGTACTTC
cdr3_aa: CASSQGGVEQYF

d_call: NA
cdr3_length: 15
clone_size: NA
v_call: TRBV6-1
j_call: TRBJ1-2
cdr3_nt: TGTGCCAGCCGGAGCCAGGAAGGGAATTACTATGGCTACACCTTC
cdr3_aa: CASRSQEGNYYGYTF

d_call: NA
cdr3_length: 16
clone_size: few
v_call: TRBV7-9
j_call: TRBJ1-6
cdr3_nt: TGTGCCAGCAGCGCAAGGGGAAGCTCCTATAATTCACCCCTCCACTTT
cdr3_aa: CASSARGSSYNSPLHF

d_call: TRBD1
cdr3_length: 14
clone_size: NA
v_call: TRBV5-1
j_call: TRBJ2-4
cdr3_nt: TGCGCCAGCAGCTCGACAGGGGGAAAAAACATTCAGTACTTC
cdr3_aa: CASSSTGGKNIQYF

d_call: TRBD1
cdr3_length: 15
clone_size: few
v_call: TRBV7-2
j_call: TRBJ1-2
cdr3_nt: TGTGCCAGCAGCTACCGGGACAGGGGATTCGGTGGCTACACCTTC
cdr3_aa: CASSYRDRGFGGYTF

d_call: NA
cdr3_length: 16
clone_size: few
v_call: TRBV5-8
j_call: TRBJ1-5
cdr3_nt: TGTGCCAGCAGCTTAGGGACTGGGGTTTTCAATCAGCCCCAGCATTTT
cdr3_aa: CASSLGTGVFNQPQHF

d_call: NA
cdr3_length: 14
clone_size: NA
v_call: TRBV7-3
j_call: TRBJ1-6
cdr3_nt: TGTGCCAGCAGCTTGATGACCTATAATTCACCCCTCCACTTT
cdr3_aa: CASSLMTYNSPLHF

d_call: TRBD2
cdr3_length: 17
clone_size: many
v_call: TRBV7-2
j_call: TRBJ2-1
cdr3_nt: TGTGCCAGCAGCCCTATGGCTAGCGGGGGGGCCAGGAATGAGCAGTTCTTC
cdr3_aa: CASSPMASGGARNEQFF

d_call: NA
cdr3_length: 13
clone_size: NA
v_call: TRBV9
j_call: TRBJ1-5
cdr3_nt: TGTGCCAGCAGCGTATGGGGCAATCAGCCCCAGCATTTT
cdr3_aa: CASSVWGNQPQHF

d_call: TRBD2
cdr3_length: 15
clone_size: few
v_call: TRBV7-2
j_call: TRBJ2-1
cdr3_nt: TGTGCCAGCAGCTACCAGGCGGGGGGGCAAGGGGAGCAGTTCTTC
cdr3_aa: CASSYQAGGQGEQFF

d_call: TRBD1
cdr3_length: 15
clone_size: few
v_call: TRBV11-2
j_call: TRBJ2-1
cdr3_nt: TGTGCCAGCAGCTCGGGACAGGTTGGGACCAATGAGCAGTTCTTC
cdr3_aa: CASSSGQVGTNEQFF

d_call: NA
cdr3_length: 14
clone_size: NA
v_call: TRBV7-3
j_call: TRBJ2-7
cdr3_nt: TGTGCCAGCAGCCTTTACAGGAGCTCCTACGAGCAGTACTTC
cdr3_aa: CASSLYRSSYEQYF

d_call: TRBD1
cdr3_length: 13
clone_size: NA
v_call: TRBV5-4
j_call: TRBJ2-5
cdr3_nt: TGTGCCAGCAATAGACAGGGGCAAGAGACCCAGTACTTC
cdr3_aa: CASNRQGQETQYF

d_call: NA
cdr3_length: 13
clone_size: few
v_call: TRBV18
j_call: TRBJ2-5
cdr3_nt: TGTGCCAGCTCACCAAATGTAGAAGAGACCCAGTACTTC
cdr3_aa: CASSPNVEETQYF

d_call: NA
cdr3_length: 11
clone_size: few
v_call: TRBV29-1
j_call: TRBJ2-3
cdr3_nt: TGCAGCGTGGAAAGAACAGATACGCAGTATTTT
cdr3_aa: CSVERTDTQYF

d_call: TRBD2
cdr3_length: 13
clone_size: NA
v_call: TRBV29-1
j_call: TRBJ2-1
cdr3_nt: TGCAGCGTTGTGTCTCTAGCGGACAATGAGCAGTTCTTC
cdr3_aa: CSVVSLADNEQFF

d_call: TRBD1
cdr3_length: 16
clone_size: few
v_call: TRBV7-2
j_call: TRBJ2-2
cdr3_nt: TGTGCCAGCAGCTGGGGGGGGACAGGGAGAACCGGGGAGCTGTTTTTT
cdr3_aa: CASSWGGTGRTGELFF

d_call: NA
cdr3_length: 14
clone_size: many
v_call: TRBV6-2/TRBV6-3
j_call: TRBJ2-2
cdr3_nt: TGTGCCAGCAGTTCTGGGACATACACCGGGGAGCTGTTTTTT
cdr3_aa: CASSSGTYTGELFF

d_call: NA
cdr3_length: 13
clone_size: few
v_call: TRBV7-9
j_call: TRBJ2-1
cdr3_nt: TGTGCCAGCAGCTTAACGGCGGAAGTAGAGCAGTTCTTC
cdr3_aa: CASSLTAEVEQFF

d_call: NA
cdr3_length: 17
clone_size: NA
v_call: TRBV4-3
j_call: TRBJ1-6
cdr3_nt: TGCGCCAGCAGCCAAGATTTACTGGCGGGGCCTAATTCACCCCTCCACTTT
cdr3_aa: CASSQDLLAGPNSPLHF

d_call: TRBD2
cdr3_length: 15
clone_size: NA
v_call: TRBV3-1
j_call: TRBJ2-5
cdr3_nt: TGTGCCTGCAGCCAAGGGTCAGCGGGGGGTGAGACCCAGTACTTC
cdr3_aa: CACSQGSAGGETQYF

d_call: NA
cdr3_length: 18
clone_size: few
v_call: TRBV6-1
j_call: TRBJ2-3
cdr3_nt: TGTGCCAGCAAGCAGGGGGGGGGGAGAGAGGGTGGATCAGATACGCAGTATTTT
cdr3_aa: CASKQGGGREGGSDTQYF

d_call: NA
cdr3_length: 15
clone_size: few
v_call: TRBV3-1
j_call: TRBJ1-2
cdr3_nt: TGTGCCAGCAGCCAAGGCCTTGCCGGGGACTATGGCTACACCTTC
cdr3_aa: CASSQGLAGDYGYTF

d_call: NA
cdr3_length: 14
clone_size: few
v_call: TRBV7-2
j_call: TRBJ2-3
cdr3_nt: TGTGCCAGCAGCTTAGTGACACGCACAGATACGCAGTATTTT
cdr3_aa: CASSLVTRTDTQYF

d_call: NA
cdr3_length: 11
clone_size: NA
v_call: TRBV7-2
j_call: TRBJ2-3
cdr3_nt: TGTGCCAGCGGGGAGGCAGATACGCAGTATTTT
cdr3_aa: CASGEADTQYF

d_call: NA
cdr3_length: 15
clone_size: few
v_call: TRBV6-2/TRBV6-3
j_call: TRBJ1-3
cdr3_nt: TGTGCCAGCAGTTACTCGACTCACTCTGGAAACACCATATATTTT
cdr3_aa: CASSYSTHSGNTIYF